The 20 T cell receptor beta chains given below trace back to one sample, sequenced in a study of response to subunit inactivated influenza vaccine. TCRdb passed the RT-PCR reads through MiXCR, listing each CDR3 protein once. The sample lists about 800,000 distinct CDR3 sequences, around 20% occurring once. The starting material was PBMCs from blood, obtained more than 4 days after vaccination. The source is a man aged 50 to 60 who received an inactivated influenza vaccine.

In its sample, this clonotype was seen a few times. The chain recombines TRBV5-1 with TRBJ2-3; 7 bases map to TRBD2. Germline lookup yields CDR1 SGHRS and CDR2 YFSETQ. Losses at the gene ends were 5 bases for V and 3 bases for J; bases not matched to a gene: 12. The CDR3 runs to 16 residues. CDR3 protein: CASRALGAGETDTQYF. CDR3 sequence (DNA): TGCGCCAGCAGGGCCCTGGGTGCGGGGGAGACAGATACGCAGTATTTT. The whole variable domain, remainder taken from reference TRBV5-1 and TRBJ2-3, is KAGVTQTPRYLIKTRGQQVTLSCSPISGHRSVSWYQQTPGQGLQFLFEYFSETQRNKGNFPGRFSGRQFSNSRSEMNVSTLELGDSALYLCASRALGAGETDTQYFGPGTRLTVL.

The V and J genes are TRBV20-1 and TRBJ2-2, with TRBD1 identical over 7 bases. Germline V gene data show CDR1 as DFQATT and CDR2 as SNEGSKA (reference sequence). The CDR3 consists of 14 residues. Unmatched junction bases numbered 3, after V lost 4 bases and J lost 1 base. The CDR3 DNA reads TGCAGTGCTATTGACAGGGAGAACACCGGGGAGCTGTTTTTT. This codes for CSAIDRENTGELFF.

The rearrangement links TRBV12-3 or TRBV12-4 to TRBJ1-5, with D possibly TRBD1 on 5 matching bases. The CDR3 consists of 16 residues. Trimming stripped 3 bases from V and 6 bases from J, with 18 bases between. The CDR3 reads CASSLGGPGVGQPQHF. The DNA of the CDR3 is TGTGCCAGCAGTTTGGGCGGACCGGGGGTGGGTCAGCCCCAGCATTTT.

The table lists this clonotype with a few counts. The rearrangement uses TRBV9 and TRBJ2-3; 11 bases agree with TRBD2. This CDR3 region has 17 residues. Per the germline V gene, CDR1 is SGDLS and CDR2 is YYNGEE. The V segment lost 3 bases and the J segment 4 bases; nucleotides outside the gene matches: 10. CDR3 sequence reads: CASSGGRSGGAPDTQYF. The CDR3 bases are TGTGCCAGCAGCGGAGGCCGTAGCGGGGGGGCCCCAGATACGCAGTATTTT.

The rearrangement uses TRBV14 and TRBJ2-5; D not certain. Trimming removed 0 bases from V and 4 bases from J, with 15 bases in between. CDR1 is SGHDN, CDR2 FVKESK, per germline. The CDR3 has 16 residues. CDR3: CASSQDLSYPPETQYF. The CDR3 region has the DNA TGTGCCAGCAGCCAAGATCTTTCATATCCCCCAGAGACCCAGTACTTC.

The chain joins TRBV10-3 to TRBJ2-1, with a weak D call TRBD2 (6 bases). V lost 8 bases to trimming and J lost 5 bases, with 16 bases between them. Germline values: CDR1 ENHRY, CDR2 SYGVKD. The CDR3 length is 14 residues. CDR3 DNA sequence: TGTGCCATCCATGGAGACGGGAGCAACAATGAGCAGTTCTTC. Translating it yields CAIHGDGSNNEQFF.

This clonotype was observed a few times. This chain connects TRBV15 to TRBJ2-1, with 7 bases fitting TRBD1. The CDR3 runs 14 residues. The V segment lost 4 bases and the J segment 5 bases; nucleotides outside the gene matches: 5. Germline CDR1 reads LNHNV; CDR2 reads YYDKDF (reference sequence). The CDR3: CATSIDRANNEQFF. The CDR3 DNA is TGTGCCACCAGCATTGACAGGGCTAACAATGAGCAGTTCTTC.

This clonotype appeared a few times. This CDR3 reads CASSMTGMGEQFF. CDR3 bases: TGTGCCAGCAGCATGACAGGGATGGGTGAGCAGTTCTTC. This sequence joins TRBV6-6 and TRBJ2-1; 7 bases are shared with TRBD1. This CDR3 has 13 amino acids. Germline V gene sequence: CDR1 MNHNY, CDR2 SVGAGI (reference sequence). Trimming removed 6 bases from V and 9 bases from J; junction bases left unmatched: 8.

In its sample, this clonotype was seen a few times. V and J are TRBV15 and TRBJ2-7; D unresolved. CDR1 and CDR2 from the germline V gene are LNHNV and YYDKDF (reference sequence). V lost 0 bases, J lost 4 bases, and 7 bases lay in between. This CDR3 spans 13 amino acids. CDR3 nucleotide sequence: TGTGCCACCAGCAGAGATATGATGTACGAGCAGTACTTC. Translating it yields CATSRDMMYEQYF.

This chain connects TRBV30 to TRBJ1-1; D gene ambiguous. V lost 4 bases to trimming and J lost 0 bases, with 9 bases between them. The CDR3 has 13 residues. Germline CDR1 and CDR2: GTSNPN and SVGIG (reference sequence). The CDR3 sequence: CAWKRTLNTEAFF. The CDR3 nucleotides are TGTGCCTGGAAGAGGACCCTGAACACTGAAGCTTTCTTT. The full variable domain, with the rest looked up from reference TRBV30 and TRBJ1-1, is SQTIHQWPATLVQPVGSPLSLECTVEGTSNPNLYWYRQAAGRGLQLLFYSVGIGQISSEVPQNLSASRPQDRQFILSSKKLLLSDSGFYLCAWKRTLNTEAFFGQGTRLTVV.

The chain joins TRBV6-5 to TRBJ2-5, with 9 nucleotides matching TRBD1. The germline V gene encodes CDR1 MNHEY and CDR2 SVGAGI. The trim removed 0 bases at V and 10 bases at J, leaving 12 bases unmatched. The CDR3 totals 16 residues. The CDR3 nucleotides are TGTGCCAGCAGTTACTCTGTCGGGACAGGGCTTCGGGACCAGTACTTC. Its protein product is CASSYSVGTGLRDQYF.

This clonotype was detected only a few times. The V call is TRBV6-2 or TRBV6-3, the J call TRBJ2-1; 13 bases line up with TRBD2. This CDR3 contains 15 residues. V lost 6 bases to trimming and J lost 5 bases; unmatched junction nucleotides: 4. The germline V gene encodes CDR1 MNHEY and CDR2 SVGEGT. The CDR3 reads CASRLAGGPHNEQFF. CDR3 coding DNA: TGTGCCAGCAGACTAGCGGGAGGGCCCCACAATGAGCAGTTCTTC.

As for this clonotype: The germline gene is not matched at one end of the junction; a read error may be the cause. The genes are TRBV3-1 and TRBJ1-1, with D hard to call. Germline V CDR1 and CDR2: LGHDT, YNNKEL (reference sequence). CDR3 size: 11 residues. CDR3 region: CASSQDGGLTF. CDR3 nucleotides: TGTGCCAGCAGCCAAGATGGAGGGCTGACTTTT.

This rearrangement joins TRBV29-1 to TRBJ2-6; D unresolved. CDR1 and CDR2 (germline): SQVTM, ANQGSEA. The V gene lost 0 bases and the J gene lost 4 bases, with 16 bases spanning the gap. The length of the CDR3 is 17 residues. As DNA, the CDR3 is TGCAGCGTTGAAGATAGGAAGGGATGGACCGGGGCCAACGTCCTGACTTTC. It specifies CSVEDRKGWTGANVLTF.

This clonotype showed up just a few times. The CDR3 DNA reads as TGTGCCAGCAGCGCTCTACTAGCGGGCGGAACCGGGGAGCTGTTTTTT. This sequence encodes CASSALLAGGTGELFF. The chain carries TRBV9 and TRBJ2-2, with 9 bases lining up with TRBD2. The CDR3 has 16 amino acids. The V gene's germline CDR1 is SGDLS and CDR2 YYNGEE. The ends lost 3 bases at V and 5 bases at J; junction bases unmatched: 8. Using reference TRBV9 and TRBJ2-2 for the parts outside the CDR3, the full variable domain is DSGVTQTPKHLITATGQRVTLRCSPRSGDLSVYWYQQSLDQGLQFLIQYYNGEERAKGNILERFSAQQFPDLHSELNLSSLELGDSALYFCASSALLAGGTGELFFGEGSRLTVL.

This chain connects TRBV11-2 to TRBJ2-7, with D tentatively TRBD2 (6 bases). The V gene's germline CDR1 is SGHAT and CDR2 FQNNGV. The CDR3 contains 14 residues. Trimming pared 4 bases from V and 3 bases from J, leaving 13 bases between. The CDR3, as DNA: TGTGCCAGCAGCTCGGGACTTTCCTACTACGAGCAGTACTTC. The encoded protein is CASSSGLSYYEQYF.

This clonotype turned up a few times. The chain carries TRBV28 and TRBJ2-1; possible D gene TRBD2, 6 bases. Germline CDR1 is MDHEN and CDR2 is SYDVKM. CDR3 length: 19 amino acids. Trimming took 5 bases from V and 1 from J, leaving 24 bases between them. The DNA of the CDR3 is TGTGCCAGCAGTCTCCCAAGATCGTGGGGGGTCGGGTCCTACAATGAGCAGTTCTTC. It translates to CASSLPRSWGVGSYNEQFF. Looking up the rest from reference TRBV28 and TRBJ2-1 gives the full variable domain: DVKVTQSSRYLVKRTGEKVFLECVQDMDHENMFWYRQDPGLGLRLIYFSYDVKMKEKGDIPEGYSVSREKKERFSLILESASTNQTSMYLCASSLPRSWGVGSYNEQFFGPGTRLTVL.

V is TRBV11-2 and J is TRBJ2-1; TRBD1 matches at 9 bases. Germline lookup yields CDR1 SGHAT and CDR2 FQNNGV. The V segment lost 4 bases and the J segment 9 bases; nucleotides outside the gene matches: 10. This CDR3 region has 15 residues. The CDR3 reads CASSWTGTGMLEQFF. CDR3 nucleotide sequence: TGTGCCAGCAGCTGGACCGGGACAGGGATGCTTGAGCAGTTCTTC.

This clonotype has more than one count but fewer than ten. V usage is TRBV7-2 and J usage is TRBJ2-7; the match to TRBD1 covers 7 bases. V shed 5 bases, J shed 3 bases, and the junction held 10 bases outside the gene matches. Germline CDR1 is SGHTA and CDR2 is FQGNSA. The CDR3 loop spans 15 amino acids. In nucleotides, the CDR3 is TGTGCCAGCAGCCATCGACAGGGCGTGGGCTACGAGCAGTACTTC. Protein: CASSHRQGVGYEQYF.

This chain uses TRBV5-1 with TRBJ2-2, with 9 bases that match TRBD1. Germline lookup yields CDR1 SGHRS and CDR2 YFSETQ. The CDR3 consists of 17 residues. The V gene end was trimmed by 5 bases and the J gene end by 1 base; junction bases not matched to a gene: 9. CDR3 loop: CASRSLQGARNTGELFF. CDR3 nucleotide sequence: TGCGCCAGCAGAAGTCTACAGGGGGCGAGGAACACCGGGGAGCTGTTTTTT.